The 17 T cell receptor beta chains reported below all come from one sample, sequenced in a study of shared clonotypes between healthy human individuals. Naive CD8 cells, CD45RO-negative and positively selected for CCR7, excluded terminally differentiated effector memory CD45RA+ cells. Clones were read by immunoSEQ multiplex PCR, and TCRdb kept only the in-frame ones, dropping some. The repertoire holds over 2 million clones, with about 95% as singletons. The sequenced material came from naive CD8+ T cells sorted from blood. These receptors all stem from a man between 18 and 29 years old in good health.

The rearrangement links TRBV4-3 to TRBJ2-1, with D perhaps TRBD2 (7 bases). V lost 4 bases and J lost 6, with 13 bases in between. Germline V lookup: CDR1 LGHNA, CDR2 YSLEER. The CDR3 totals 14 residues. DNA of the CDR3: TGCGCCAGCAGCCCCTGGGGGGGGCTCAATGAGCAGTTCTTC. This encodes CASSPWGGLNEQFF.

This clone has only one observation. V is TRBV7-9 and J is TRBJ2-3; TRBD2 agrees at 9 bases. The CDR3 is 15 residues long. Per the germline V gene, CDR1 is SEHNR and CDR2 is FQNEAQ (reference sequence). V shed 4 bases, J shed 6 bases, and the junction held 8 bases outside the gene matches. CDR3 protein: CASSSGREGPDTQYF. As DNA, the CDR3 is TGTGCCAGCAGCTCTGGGCGGGAGGGCCCCGATACGCAGTATTTT.

This chain joins TRBV27 and TRBJ2-7; 9 nucleotides align to TRBD1. V lost 5 bases, J lost 3 bases, and 11 bases stayed unmatched. The germline V gene encodes CDR1 MNHEY and CDR2 SMNVEV (reference sequence). The CDR3 is made up of 16 amino acids. The CDR3 bases are TGTGCCAGCAGTACTTCCCCCGGGACAGGGCGCTACGAGCAGTACTTC. It codes for CASSTSPGTGRYEQYF.

About this clone itself: The same CDR3 is also encoded by other DNA sequences in this sample. V and J are TRBV6-5 and TRBJ1-1; D is unclear. V lost 2 bases and J 8 bases, leaving 9 bases between the germline ends. This CDR3 has 12 amino acids. The germline V gene encodes CDR1 MNHEY and CDR2 SVGAGI. Here the CDR3 reads CASSYGSGEAFF. The CDR3 DNA is TGTGCCAGCAGTTACGGGTCCGGGGAAGCTTTCTTT.

This rearrangement joins TRBV7-6 to TRBJ2-3, with a tentative D call TRBD1 (6 bases). The CDR3 is 15 amino acids. The germline gives CDR1 SGHVS, CDR2 FNYEAQ. V lost 5 bases, J lost 0 bases, and 12 bases lay in between. CDR3 sequence: CASSQLGASTDTQYF. In DNA form, the CDR3 reads TGTGCCAGCAGCCAGCTGGGGGCCAGCACAGATACGCAGTATTTT. The whole variable domain, remainder taken from reference TRBV7-6 and TRBJ2-3, is GAGVSQSPRYKVTKRGQDVALRCDPISGHVSLYWYRQALGQGPEFLTYFNYEAQQDKSGLPNDRFSAERPEGSISTLTIQRTEQRDSAMYRCASSQLGASTDTQYFGPGTRLTVL.

The rearrangement uses TRBV6-5 and TRBJ1-2, with 8 bases lining up with TRBD1. The V segment lost 5 bases and the J segment 8 bases; nucleotides outside the gene matches: 13. CDR1 is MNHEY, CDR2 SVGAGI, per germline. The CDR3 totals 15 residues. CDR3 sequence reads: CASSHLGQVTGGYTF. In DNA, the CDR3 is TGTGCCAGCAGTCATTTGGGACAGGTCACGGGGGGCTACACCTTC.

The CDR3 DNA sequence: TGTGCCAGCAACCCCACGACGGGAGCAGGGGAGACCCAGTACTTC. Translated: CASNPTTGAGETQYF. V gene TRBV6-5 combines with J gene TRBJ2-5, with a tentative D call TRBD2 (6 bases). Per the germline V gene, CDR1 is MNHEY and CDR2 is SVGAGI. This CDR3 spans 15 amino acids. The germline V and J ends were trimmed by 7 bases and 5 bases, with 20 bases remaining between them.

This chain connects TRBV28 to TRBJ2-7, with 13 bases matching TRBD2. J was trimmed by 6 bases and V by 7 bases; bases with no gene match: 9. The CDR3 totals 15 residues. Germline loops: CDR1 MDHEN, CDR2 SYDVKM. Written as DNA, the CDR3 is TGTGCCAGCACTACACTAGCGGGGGGGCTGAGCGAGCAGTACTTC. This translates into CASTTLAGGLSEQYF.

The V call is TRBV30, the J call TRBJ2-1, with TRBD2 as a possible D gene (6 bases). There are 17 residues in the CDR3. Germline V gives CDR1 GTSNPN, CDR2 SVGIG (reference sequence). Trimming took off 0 bases at V and 0 bases at J, with 15 bases between the two ends. The chain's CDR3 is CAWSVPPLANSYNEQFF. CDR3 sequence (DNA): TGTGCCTGGAGTGTACCCCCACTAGCTAACTCCTACAATGAGCAGTTCTTC. Full variable domain (remainder filled in from reference TRBV30 and TRBJ2-1): SQTIHQWPATLVQPVGSPLSLECTVEGTSNPNLYWYRQAAGRGLQLLFYSVGIGQISSEVPQNLSASRPQDRQFILSSKKLLLSDSGFYLCAWSVPPLANSYNEQFFGPGTRLTVL.

The sample holds one count of this clone. The gene calls are TRBV30 and TRBJ2-7; TRBD1 matches at 11 bases. This CDR3 is built from 21 residues. The ends lost 0 bases at V and 5 bases at J; junction bases unmatched: 24. Germline V gene data show CDR1 as GTSNPN and CDR2 as SVGIG (reference sequence). The CDR3 DNA reads as TGTGCCTGGAGTGTACGATATTACCGGGACAGGGGGATCTCATCGGTCCACGAGCAGTACTTC. As protein: CAWSVRYYRDRGISSVHEQYF.

The genes are TRBV25-1 and TRBJ2-1; 7 bases are a match to TRBD2. Germline CDR1 MGHDK, CDR2 SYGVNS. J gave up 7 bases and V 8 bases, and 8 bases lay outside the gene matches. This CDR3 comprises 13 residues. CDR3 DNA sequence: TGTGCCAGCGCGGGAGATTTGAGGAATGAGCAGTTCTTC. It encodes CASAGDLRNEQFF.

The V gene is TRBV30, the J gene TRBJ2-1; D is possibly TRBD2 (5 bases). The CDR3 loop spans 16 amino acids. Germline V lookup: CDR1 GTSNPN, CDR2 SVGIG (reference sequence). V was cut by 0 bases and J by 4 bases, with 16 bases left in between. The CDR3 region has the DNA TGTGCCTGGAGTGTAGACGGGGTGGTAGGGTACAATGAGCAGTTCTTC. Its protein product is CAWSVDGVVGYNEQFF.

The chain employs TRBV5-1 and TRBJ1-1; 9 positions agree with TRBD1. In germline, CDR1 is SGHRS, CDR2 YFSETQ. Trimming at V came to 4 bases and at J to 3 bases, leaving 4 bases not matched to a gene. The CDR3 spans 14 residues. The CDR3 spells CASSGWTGDTEAFF. Written as DNA, the CDR3 is TGCGCCAGCAGCGGATGGACAGGGGACACTGAAGCTTTCTTT.

The V call is TRBV13, the J call TRBJ2-1; 10 positions match TRBD2. Looked up from germline, CDR1 is PRHDT and CDR2 is FYEKMQ (reference sequence). The CDR3 has 14 residues. The V and J ends lost 6 bases and 7 bases, in that order; junction bases with no gene match: 6. This CDR3 is CASSGLAEVNEQFF. The CDR3 DNA reads as TGTGCCAGCAGTGGACTAGCGGAGGTTAATGAGCAGTTCTTC.

The V gene is TRBV28, the J gene TRBJ1-2, with D unresolved. The CDR3 is 16 residues long. The germline CDR1 and CDR2 sequences are MDHEN and SYDVKM. V was shortened by 3 bases and J by 4 bases, with 18 bases between the two germline ends. CDR3 DNA sequence: TGTGCCAGCAGTTTCCCCGGGGAGGGATTGATCTATGGCTACACCTTC. Translated: CASSFPGEGLIYGYTF.

The chain uses TRBV9 and TRBJ2-7; 9 bases map to TRBD2. The CDR3 has 14 residues. Germline CDR1 reads SGDLS; CDR2 reads YYNGEE. V lost 4 bases to trimming and J lost 4 bases; unmatched junction nucleotides: 6. Here the CDR3 reads CASSTTGLAYEQYF. The DNA of the CDR3 is TGTGCCAGCAGCACAACGGGACTAGCTTACGAGCAGTACTTC.

The J gene is TRBJ2-3, the V gene TRBV2; no firm D call. CDR3 length equals 12 residues. Germline CDR1 and CDR2: SNHLY and FYNNEI. V gave up 4 bases and J gave up 4 bases, with 6 bases separating them. In nucleotides, the CDR3 is TGTGCCAGCAGTGGGAATTCAGATACGCAGTATTTT. It codes for CASSGNSDTQYF.